This T cell receptor (beta chain) was captured by sequencing in a study of cytotoxic CD8 clonotypes in ibrutinib-treated CLL. About the research overall: Among the patients, around ten presented as relapsed/refractory and roughly 14 as treatment-naive; approximately 17 showed unmutated IGHV. Outcomes included around 25 partial and 2 complete responses; after median roughly 71 months, roughly 14 stayed remitted and 12 progressed.

Regarding this clone: Its antigen is not identified.

V lost 1 base to trimming and J lost 2 bases; unmatched junction nucleotides: 2. The CDR3 contains 15 residues. CDR1 KGHSH and CDR2 LQKENI come from the germline V gene. Study results and caveats: At the start, clonality exceeded age-matched healthy donors and followed circulating CD8+ T-cell counts.

Cryopreserved PBMCs were the source of approximately 2 micrograms of genomic DNA, which went to TCR beta libraries. Method: immunoSEQ multiplex PCR; TCRdb's copy keeps in-frame clones and lacks some. The sample lists over 100,000 clones, 80% to 90% occurring once. Sample: PBMCs, taken after 24 months of ibrutinib treatment. The TCR originated in a human donor with chronic lymphocytic leukemia. The gene calls are TRBV18 and TRBJ2-5; 9 bases are a match to TRBD2. The CDR3 reads CASSPLAGVQETQYF. The CDR3, as DNA: TGTGCCAGCTCACCACTAGCGGGGGTACAAGAGACCCAGTACTTC.